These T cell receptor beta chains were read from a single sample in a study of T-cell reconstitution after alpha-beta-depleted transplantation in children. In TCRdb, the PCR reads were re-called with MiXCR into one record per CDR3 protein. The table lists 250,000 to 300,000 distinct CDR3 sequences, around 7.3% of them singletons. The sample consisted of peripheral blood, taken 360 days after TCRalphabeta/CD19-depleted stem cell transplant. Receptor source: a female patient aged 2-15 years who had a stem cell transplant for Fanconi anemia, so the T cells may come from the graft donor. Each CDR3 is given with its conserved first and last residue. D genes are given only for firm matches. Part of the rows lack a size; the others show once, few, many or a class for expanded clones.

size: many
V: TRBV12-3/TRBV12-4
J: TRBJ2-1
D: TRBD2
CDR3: CASSARTSGRAGRENEQFF
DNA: TGTGCCAGCAGTGCAAGGACTAGCGGGAGGGCCGGTAGAGAGAATGAGCAGTTCTTC

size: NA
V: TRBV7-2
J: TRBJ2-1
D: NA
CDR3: CASSFLFGYNEQFF
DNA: TGTGCCAGCAGCTTCTTATTTGGCTACAATGAGCAGTTCTTC

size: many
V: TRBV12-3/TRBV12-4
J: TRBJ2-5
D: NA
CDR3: CASRHRSETQYF
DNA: TGTGCCAGCAGGCATCGATCAGAGACCCAGTACTTC

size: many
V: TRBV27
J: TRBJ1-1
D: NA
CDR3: CASSYDGSPYTEAFF
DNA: TGTGCCAGCAGTTACGACGGCAGCCCCTACACTGAAGCTTTCTTT

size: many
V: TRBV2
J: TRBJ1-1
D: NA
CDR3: CASSPIPRGEAFF
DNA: TGTGCCAGCAGCCCGATCCCCAGGGGAGAAGCTTTCTTT

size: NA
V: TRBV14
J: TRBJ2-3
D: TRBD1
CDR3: CASNLTGTGNHF
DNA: TGTGCCAGCAACCTAACCGGGACAGGCAATCATTTT

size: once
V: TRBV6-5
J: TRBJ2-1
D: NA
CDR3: CASSYLGRHTYNEQFF
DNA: TGTGCCAGCAGTTACTTGGGACGGCATACCTACAATGAGCAGTTCTTC

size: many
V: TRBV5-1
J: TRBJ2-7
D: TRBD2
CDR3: CASSLGLAGVEQYF
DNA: TGCGCCAGCAGCCTGGGACTAGCGGGAGTGGAGCAGTACTTC

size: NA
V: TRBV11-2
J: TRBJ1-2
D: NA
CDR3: CASSLVGPTYGYTF
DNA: TGTGCCAGCAGCTTAGTTGGGCCAACCTATGGCTACACCTTC

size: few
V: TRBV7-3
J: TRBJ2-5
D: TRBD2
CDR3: CASSSGLAGGIETQYF
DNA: TGTGCCAGCAGTTCAGGACTAGCGGGAGGGATAGAGACCCAGTACTTC

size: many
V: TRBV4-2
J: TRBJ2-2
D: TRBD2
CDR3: CASSHGGAGELFF
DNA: TGTGCCAGCAGCCATGGGGGGGCCGGGGAGCTGTTTTTT

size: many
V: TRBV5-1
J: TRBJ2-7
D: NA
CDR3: CASSLGRNYEQYF
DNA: TGCGCCAGCAGCTTGGGACGGAATTACGAGCAGTACTTC

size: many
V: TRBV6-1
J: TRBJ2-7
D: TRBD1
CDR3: CASGQGTIYEQYF
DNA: TGTGCCAGCGGACAGGGTACGATCTACGAGCAGTACTTC

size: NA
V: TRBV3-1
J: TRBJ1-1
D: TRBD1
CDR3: CASSPGTGWLNTEAFF
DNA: TGTGCCAGCAGCCCCGGGACAGGGTGGCTGAACACTGAAGCTTTCTTT

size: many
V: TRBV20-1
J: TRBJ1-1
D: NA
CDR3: CSAHLHPNTEAFF
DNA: TGCAGTGCTCATTTACACCCTAACACTGAAGCTTTCTTT

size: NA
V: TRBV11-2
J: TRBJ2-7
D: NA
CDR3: CASSSNHEQYF
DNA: TGTGCCAGCAGCTCGAACCACGAGCAGTACTTC

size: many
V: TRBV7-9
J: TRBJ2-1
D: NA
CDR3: CASSYRLEHEQFF
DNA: TGTGCCAGCAGCTATCGACTAGAACACGAGCAGTTCTTC

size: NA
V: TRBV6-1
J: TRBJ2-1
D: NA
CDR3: CASNLRGRNYNEQFF
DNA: TGTGCCAGCAACCTCCGGGGGCGGAACTACAATGAGCAGTTCTTC

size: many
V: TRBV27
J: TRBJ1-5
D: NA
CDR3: CASSLLQGHQPQHF
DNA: TGTGCCAGCAGTTTATTGCAGGGGCATCAGCCCCAGCATTTT

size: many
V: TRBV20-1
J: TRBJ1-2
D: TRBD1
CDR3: CSASTGPGGYTF
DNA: TGCAGTGCTTCGACAGGGCCGGGGGGCTACACCTTC

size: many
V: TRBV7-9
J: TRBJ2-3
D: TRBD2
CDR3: CASTPGGTDTQYF
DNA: TGTGCCAGCACCCCGGGGGGGACAGATACGCAGTATTTT

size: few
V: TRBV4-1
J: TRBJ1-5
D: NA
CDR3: CASSQDYWGNQPQHF
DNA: TGCGCCAGCAGCCAAGATTATTGGGGCAATCAGCCCCAGCATTTT

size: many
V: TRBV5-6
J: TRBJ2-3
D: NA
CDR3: CASSLVRLADTQYF
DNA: TGTGCCAGCAGCTTGGTTCGTCTCGCAGATACGCAGTATTTT

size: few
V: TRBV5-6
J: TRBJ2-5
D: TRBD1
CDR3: CASSPGQAFNQETQYF
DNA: TGTGCCAGCAGCCCGGGACAGGCGTTCAACCAAGAGACCCAGTACTTC

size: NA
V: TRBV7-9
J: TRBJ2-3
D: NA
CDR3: CASSLVMGQGTDTQYF
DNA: TGTGCCAGCAGCTTAGTTATGGGACAAGGTACAGATACGCAGTATTTT

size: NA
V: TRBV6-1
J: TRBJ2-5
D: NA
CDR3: CASSEAGGLQETQYF
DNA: TGTGCCAGCAGTGAAGCGGGGGGGCTCCAAGAGACCCAGTACTTC

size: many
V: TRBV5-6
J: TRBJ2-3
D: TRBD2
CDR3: CASSSRTSAYTDTQYF
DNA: TGTGCCAGCAGCTCCCGGACTAGCGCCTACACAGATACGCAGTATTTT

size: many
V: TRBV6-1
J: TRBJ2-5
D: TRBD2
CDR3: CASIGLGGGPQETQYF
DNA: TGTGCCAGCATCGGTCTAGGCGGGGGGCCCCAAGAGACCCAGTACTTC

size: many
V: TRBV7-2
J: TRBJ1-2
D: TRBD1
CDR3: CASSYRTGNYGYTF
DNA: TGTGCCAGCAGCTATAGGACAGGGAACTATGGCTACACCTTC

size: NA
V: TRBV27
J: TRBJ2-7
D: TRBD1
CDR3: CASSRQGFGRYEQYF
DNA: TGTGCCAGCAGTCGACAGGGGTTCGGACGCTACGAGCAGTACTTC

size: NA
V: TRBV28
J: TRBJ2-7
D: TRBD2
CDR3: CASSSPGLAGFYEQYF
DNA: TGTGCCAGCAGTTCCCCAGGACTAGCGGGGTTCTACGAGCAGTACTTC

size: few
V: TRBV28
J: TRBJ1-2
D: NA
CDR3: CASSNQGWSNGYTF
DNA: TGTGCCAGCAGCAACCAGGGTTGGAGTAATGGCTACACCTTC

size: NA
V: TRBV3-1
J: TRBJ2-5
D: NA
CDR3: CASSQQGGAETQYF
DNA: TGTGCCAGCAGCCAGCAGGGAGGCGCAGAGACCCAGTACTTC

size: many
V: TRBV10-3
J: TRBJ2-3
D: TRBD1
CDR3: CAISEKATGISDTQYF
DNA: TGTGCCATCAGTGAGAAAGCGACAGGGATATCAGATACGCAGTATTTT

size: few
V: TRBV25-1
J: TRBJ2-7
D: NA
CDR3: CASSEPHEQYF
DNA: TGTGCCAGCAGTGAGCCCCACGAGCAGTACTTC

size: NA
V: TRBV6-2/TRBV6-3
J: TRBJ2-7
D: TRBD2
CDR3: CASSYSRLVGLAGDNSYEQYF
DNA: TGTGCCAGCAGTTACTCAAGATTAGTCGGACTAGCGGGGGACAACTCCTACGAGCAGTACTTC

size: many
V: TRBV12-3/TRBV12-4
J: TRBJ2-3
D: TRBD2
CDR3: CASSLRLAGTSTDTQYF
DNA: TGTGCCAGCAGTCTCCGACTAGCGGGGACGAGCACAGATACGCAGTATTTT

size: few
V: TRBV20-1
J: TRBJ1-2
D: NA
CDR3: CSALGDGYGYTF
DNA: TGCAGTGCCCTGGGGGATGGCTATGGCTACACCTTC

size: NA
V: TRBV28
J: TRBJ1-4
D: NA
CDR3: CASSPHGGEKLFF
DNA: TGTGCCAGCAGCCCCCACGGGGGCGAAAAACTGTTTTTT

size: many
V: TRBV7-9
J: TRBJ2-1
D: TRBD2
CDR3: CASTKSGGYEQFF
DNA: TGTGCCAGCACAAAGAGCGGGGGGTATGAGCAGTTCTTC

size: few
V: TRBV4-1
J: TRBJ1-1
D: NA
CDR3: CASSQEGVIPAMNTEAFF
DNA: TGCGCCAGCAGCCAAGAAGGGGTTATACCAGCCATGAACACTGAAGCTTTCTTT

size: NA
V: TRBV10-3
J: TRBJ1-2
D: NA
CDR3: CAISVGESNYGYTF
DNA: TGTGCCATCAGTGTGGGGGAGTCTAACTATGGCTACACCTTC

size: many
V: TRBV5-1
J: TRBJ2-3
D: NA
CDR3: CASTLSFLADTQYF
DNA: TGCGCCAGCACATTATCATTTTTAGCAGATACGCAGTATTTT

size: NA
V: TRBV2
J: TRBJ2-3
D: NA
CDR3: CASRLRADTQYF
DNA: TGTGCCAGCAGACTGAGGGCAGATACGCAGTATTTT

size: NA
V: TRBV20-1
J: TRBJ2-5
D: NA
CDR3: CSGSYGGPQETQYF
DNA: TGCAGTGGGAGTTACGGGGGACCTCAAGAGACCCAGTACTTC

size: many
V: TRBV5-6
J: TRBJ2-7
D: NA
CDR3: CASSYTFRGGSYEQYF
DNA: TGTGCCAGCAGCTACACCTTCAGGGGTGGGTCCTACGAGCAGTACTTC

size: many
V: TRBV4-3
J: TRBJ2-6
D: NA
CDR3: CASSQDRFGPLSGANVLTF
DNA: TGCGCCAGCAGCCAAGACAGATTCGGGCCGCTCTCTGGGGCCAACGTCCTGACTTTC

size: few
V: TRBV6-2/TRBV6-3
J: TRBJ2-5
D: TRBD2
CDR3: CASSFVAGAQETQYF
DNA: TGTGCCAGCAGTTTTGTAGCGGGGGCCCAAGAGACCCAGTACTTC

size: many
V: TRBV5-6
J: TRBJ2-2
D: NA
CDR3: CASSLAGGELFF
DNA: TGTGCCAGCAGCTTGGCTGGCGGGGAGCTGTTTTTT

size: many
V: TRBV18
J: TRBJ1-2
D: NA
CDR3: CASSLKGGYAGYTF
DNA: TGTGCCAGCTCGCTCAAGGGAGGCTATGCTGGCTACACCTTC

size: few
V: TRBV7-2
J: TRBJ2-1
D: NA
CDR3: CASSQYAGTAPYNEQFF
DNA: TGTGCCAGCAGCCAGTACGCCGGGACGGCTCCCTACAATGAGCAGTTCTTC

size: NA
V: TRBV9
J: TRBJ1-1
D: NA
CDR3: CASSVGALGASAFF
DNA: TGTGCCAGCAGCGTAGGAGCATTGGGGGCCTCAGCTTTCTTT

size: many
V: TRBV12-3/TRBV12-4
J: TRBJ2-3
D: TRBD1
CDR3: CASSYRGLDTQYF
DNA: TGTGCCAGCAGCTACAGGGGGCTGGATACGCAGTATTTT

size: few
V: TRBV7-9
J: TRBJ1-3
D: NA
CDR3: CASSFLGKSSGNTIYF
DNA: TGTGCCAGCAGCTTTTTGGGGAAGAGCTCTGGAAACACCATATATTTT

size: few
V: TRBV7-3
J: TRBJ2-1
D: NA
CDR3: CANALQNQSDEQFF
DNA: TGTGCCAACGCTTTGCAGAACCAGTCGGATGAGCAGTTCTTC